This TCR beta chain derives from a study of blood T cell repertoires in COVID-19. Trimming shortened V by 3 bases and J by 3 bases, and 9 bases separated the two germline ends. This CDR3 has 14 amino acids. Germline V gene sequence: CDR1 MNHNS, CDR2 SASEGT. Only in-frame clones appear in the TCRdb table, and some are missing; sequencing was by immunoSEQ multiplex PCR. The data hold some 100,000 clones, with roughly 85% observed a single time. A few counts support this clone. Sequencing was carried out using peripheral blood. V gene TRBV6-1 combines with J gene TRBJ1-5, with D possibly being TRBD1 (5 bases). The source of this sequence is a human donor in a cohort sampled during active COVID-19. This CDR3 is CASSEGGFNQPQHF. The CDR3 bases are TGTGCCAGCAGTGAGGGGGGTTTCAATCAGCCCCAGCATTTT.